This T cell receptor (beta chain) derives from a study of graft-versus-host responses after intestinal transplantation (dated by TCRdb to 2020 to 2022). At the level of the whole study: Multivisceral, liver-intestinal, or isolated intestinal transplants were received by the recipients. All recipients received anti-thymocyte globulin induction followed by maintenance tacrolimus and steroids for around 3 years. After intestinal transplantation, graft-versus-host and host-versus-graft alloreactive T cell clones were followed in the graft, circulation and bone marrow using bulk TCR-beta CDR3 sequencing. To identify alloreactive clones, pre-transplant mixed lymphocyte reaction products were sequenced and then compared with unstimulated pre-transplant donor and recipient T cells. Of the roughly 24 intestinal transplant recipients enrolled in the cohort, one of whom was a retransplant, a few patients without pretransplant specimens were excluded. Donor T cell macrochimerism was defined as a peak of at least 4% donor T cells among recipient peripheral blood mononuclear cells. Instead of going to the commercial service, samples from a few later patients were sequenced in-house on an Illumina MiSeq and processed with MiXCR. General study outcomes and caveats: Early after transplant, peak levels of circulating GvH clones were found to be associated with declines in HvG clones. GvH clones were detected in recipient bone marrow, and some of these GvH clones were observed earlier in ileal mucosa or blood, consistent with an intestinal mucosal origin. In the allografts of patients with donor T cell macrochimerism, GvH to HvG T cell clonal ratios were high. The conclusions were limited by the relatively low number and heterogeneity of the intestinal transplant patients.

The receptor library was made with the immunoSEQ multiplex PCR assay. For most patients, genomic DNA was subjected to high-throughput TCR-beta CDR3 sequencing by Adaptive Biotechnologies. The published analysis was carried out like this. Adaptive's ImmunoSEQ software was the source of the TCR sequencing data for 18 patients, while a few other patients were processed with MiXCR and VDJtools. CDR3 nucleotide sequences shared by donor and recipient were removed because the origin of these sequences could not be assigned. Alloreactive clones required at least 2-fold expansion over unstimulated cells and minimum CFSE-low frequency of 0.002% (template counts) or 0.001% (read counts). Mappable clones were those detected in sequenced pre-transplant spleen, lymph node, or MLR CFSE-low populations of the donor or recipient. The cumulative frequency of alloreactive clones was calculated as a percentage of all sequences, weighted by copy number. TCRdb retrieved this table from immuneACCESS and kept in-frame rearrangements only. Not all clones are present; in checked studies, unresolved V genes account for under half, and no reason is known for the remainder. That table is the source of V, J and clone size, and D and trimming were worked out from the DNA. The sample table contains roughly 6,000 clones; only one count was recorded for over 65% of them. The ten largest clones represent approximately 29% of the sample.

On this clone itself: The antigen it binds to is not known. No base quality values were provided; no much bigger clone lies one nucleotide off.

Intraepithelial and lamina propria lymphocytes were isolated from graft specimens using dithiothreitol, EDTA incubations and collagenase D digestion. Bulk TCR-beta sequencing was performed on serial intestinal graft biopsy specimens collected as late as 600 days after transplant. The source was ileum tissue, collected roughly 290 days after intestinal transplant. The source of this sequence is a human patient who received an intestinal transplant, so some T cells may come from the graft donor.

The DNA reads as follows: TGTGCCAGCAGCCGCGACAGAACACCTAACAATGAGCAGTTCTTC. It translates to CASSRDRTPNNEQFF. The chain was built from TRBV2 and TRBJ2-1; the best D guess is TRBD1, with 5 bases matching. The CDR3 starts with the cysteine, ends with the phenylalanine, and has 15 residues. The sequence is cut down to CDR3 DNA, 45 bases in frame from base 1. Relative to germline, V is 6 bases shorter and J is 5 bases shorter, with 17 bases between their ends. In the germline V gene, CDR1 corresponds to SNHLY and CDR2 to FYNNEI.